These 5 T cell receptor beta chains were sequenced from one sample in a study of blood T cells in healthy people across ages. Then a second PCR, running roughly 7 to 11 cycles, was carried out with a sample-barcoded 5' primer and a J-beta primer mix. Using its own MiXCR run on the 5' RACE reads, TCRdb lists one record per CDR3 protein. This sample has about 1 million distinct CDR3 sequences, with less than 50% found just once. The sample consisted of blood. The receptors originated from a woman aged 60-75 years in good health.

V is TRBV28 and J is TRBJ2-7, with 7 bases matching TRBD1. V was clipped by 5 bases and J by 2 bases; unmatched bases: 9. Germline V gives CDR1 MDHEN, CDR2 SYDVKM. This CDR3 spans 15 amino acids. The CDR3 protein is CASSPGGTYPYEQYF. DNA for the CDR3: TGTGCCAGCAGTCCAGGGGGAACTTATCCCTACGAGCAGTACTTC.

Comment on this clonotype: Given a much more abundant clone one base away, this may be a read error. Here the CDR3 reads CASSTYSTDTQYF. DNA of the CDR3: TGTGCCAGCAGTACATACAGCACAGATACGCAGTATTTT. This chain joins TRBV27 and TRBJ2-3, with unresolved D. Looked up from germline, CDR1 is MNHEY and CDR2 is SMNVEV (reference sequence). V lost 5 bases and J 0 bases, leaving 6 bases between the germline ends. This CDR3 is built from 13 residues.

The rearrangement links TRBV27 to TRBJ2-5; 7 nucleotides align to TRBD2. The germline gives CDR1 MNHEY, CDR2 SMNVEV (reference sequence). This CDR3 contains 17 residues. The V segment lost 7 bases and the J segment 4 bases; nucleotides outside the gene matches: 18. This CDR3 reads CASTHYFAGERLETQYF. In DNA form, the CDR3 reads TGTGCCAGCACCCACTATTTTGCGGGGGAGCGGTTAGAGACCCAGTACTTC.

The rearrangement links TRBV12-3 or TRBV12-4 to TRBJ1-2, with D possibly matching TRBD1 (5 bases). CDR3 length: 15 residues. Trimming cost V 7 bases and J 4 bases, with 19 bases left between them. CDR3 nucleotides: TGTGCCAGCACCGCCCTCGGGGGAGTCGTCTATGGCTACACCTTC. Residues: CASTALGGVVYGYTF.

The CDR3 region is CASSDPTGVGYGYTF. CDR3 sequence (DNA): TGCGCCAGCAGTGACCCTACAGGGGTAGGATATGGCTACACCTTC. The chain employs TRBV10-1 and TRBJ1-2; the match to TRBD1 covers 7 bases. V lost 3 bases to trimming and J lost 5 bases; unmatched junction nucleotides: 9. Germline-derived CDR1 and CDR2 are WNHNN and SYGVQD (reference sequence). The CDR3 is 15 residues long.